This is a list of T cell receptor beta chains from one sample in a study of blood T cell repertoires in COVID-19. Clones were read by immunoSEQ multiplex PCR, and TCRdb kept only the in-frame ones, dropping some. The sample consists of over 85,000 clones, 70% to 90% of them appearing once. Material for sequencing was peripheral blood. The receptors shown here come from an elderly woman with active COVID-19. CDR3s include the opening cysteine and the closing phenylalanine or tryptophan. D genes are given only for firm matches. Part of the rows lack a size; the others show once, few, many or a class for expanded clones.

abundance,d_gene,j_gene,v_gene,CDR3aa,CDR3nt
NA,NA,TRBJ2-7,TRBV9,CASSVGLIGSEQYF,TGTGCCAGCAGCGTAGGGCTTATAGGGAGCGAGCAGTACTTC
NA,TRBD2,TRBJ2-7,TRBV6-5,CASNRGTSGAYEQYF,TGTGCCAGCAACCGAGGGACTAGCGGGGCCTACGAGCAGTACTTC
NA,NA,TRBJ1-2,TRBV6-4,CASSDSIYGDYGYTF,TGTGCCAGCAGTGACTCGATCTACGGGGACTATGGCTACACCTTC
NA,TRBD1,TRBJ1-3,TRBV4-2,CASSQDSGTGVGAGNTIYF,TGTGCCAGCAGCCAAGATTCAGGGACAGGGGTCGGAGCTGGAAACACCATATATTTT
NA,TRBD2,TRBJ2-1,TRBV9,CASSGTSGRSSYNEQFF,TGTGCCAGCAGCGGGACTAGCGGGAGGAGCTCCTACAATGAGCAGTTCTTC
NA,NA,TRBJ2-6,TRBV6-2/TRBV6-3,CASSLRQGLTALGVNVLTF,TGTGCCAGCAGTTTGCGACAAGGACTGACTGCTCTGGGAGTCAACGTCCTGACTTTC
NA,TRBD2,TRBJ2-7,TRBV7-8,CASSPYLAELYEQYF,TGTGCCAGCAGCCCATATCTAGCGGAGCTCTACGAGCAGTACTTC
NA,TRBD2,TRBJ2-5,TRBV7-8,CASRMFSGLVEETQYF,TGTGCCAGCAGGATGTTTAGCGGGTTGGTTGAAGAGACCCAGTACTTC
NA,TRBD1,TRBJ2-4,TRBV19,CASQDRGLAKNIQYF,TGTGCCAGTCAAGACAGGGGGCTAGCCAAAAACATTCAGTACTTC
NA,NA,TRBJ2-7,TRBV6-6,CASSYSTGFDEQYF,TGTGCCAGCAGTTACTCGACAGGATTCGACGAGCAGTACTTC
NA,TRBD2,TRBJ2-5,TRBV2,CATRLSLAASQETQYF,TGTGCCACCCGGTTATCACTAGCGGCTTCACAAGAGACCCAGTACTTC
NA,TRBD1,TRBJ2-7,TRBV29-1,CSVGDRVYEQYF,TGCAGCGTTGGCGACAGGGTCTACGAGCAGTACTTC
NA,TRBD2,TRBJ2-1,TRBV5-1,CASSGWTSGKDEQFF,TGCGCCAGCAGCGGGTGGACTAGCGGGAAAGATGAGCAGTTCTTC
NA,TRBD1,TRBJ2-1,TRBV5-1,CASSRTLSLTGQGAIEQFF,TGCGCCAGCAGCCGGACCCTTTCCTTGACGGGACAGGGGGCGATTGAGCAGTTCTTC
NA,TRBD2,TRBJ2-2,TRBV7-7,CASSAGLAEANTGELFF,TGTGCCAGCAGCGCGGGACTAGCGGAAGCGAACACCGGGGAGCTGTTTTTT
few,TRBD1,TRBJ2-1,TRBV18,CASSPDRFRYNEQFF,TGTGCCAGCTCACCGGACAGGTTTCGGTACAATGAGCAGTTCTTC
NA,NA,TRBJ2-6,TRBV7-2,CASSLVITSGANVLTF,TGTGCCAGCAGCTTAGTAATAACATCTGGGGCCAACGTCCTGACTTTC
NA,NA,TRBJ1-6,TRBV7-2,CASSLRPPPQGNNSPLHF,TGTGCCAGCAGCTTAAGGCCACCACCCCAGGGAAATAATTCACCCCTCCACTTT
NA,TRBD1,TRBJ2-1,TRBV11-2,CASSPIGQGRMNEQFF,TGTGCCAGCAGCCCCATCGGACAGGGGAGGATGAATGAGCAGTTCTTC
once,NA,TRBJ1-2,TRBV6-5,CASSTARVGYGYTF,TGTGCCAGCAGTACAGCCAGGGTCGGCTATGGCTACACCTTC
NA,NA,TRBJ2-6,TRBV28,CASSIAGTAGANVLTF,TGTGCCAGCAGCATTGCGGGGACTGCTGGGGCCAACGTCCTGACTTTC
NA,TRBD2,TRBJ2-2,TRBV19,CASMRTSGRISIGELFF,TGTGCCAGTATGAGAACTAGCGGGAGGATTTCTATCGGGGAGCTGTTTTTT
NA,TRBD2,TRBJ2-3,TRBV11-3,CASSLGGLAGDTQYF,TGTGCCAGCAGCTTAGGAGGCCTAGCGGGAGATACGCAGTATTTT
NA,NA,TRBJ1-2,TRBV24-1,CATEGGTPYGYTF,TGTGCCACGGAGGGGGGGACACCCTATGGCTACACCTTC
NA,TRBD1,TRBJ2-1,TRBV24-1,CATSDSGQGAYNEQFF,TGTGCCACCAGTGACTCCGGACAGGGGGCGTACAATGAGCAGTTCTTC
NA,TRBD2,TRBJ2-2,TRBV19,CASNLRASGNTGELFF,TGTGCCAGTAACCTGCGGGCTAGCGGGAACACCGGGGAGCTGTTTTTT
NA,NA,TRBJ1-1,TRBV6-5,CASSYRGGEAFF,TGTGCCAGCAGTTACAGGGGGGGAGAAGCTTTCTTT
NA,TRBD2,TRBJ2-7,TRBV2,CASSAREGGFNEQYF,TGTGCCAGCAGTGCCCGGGAGGGGGGGTTCAACGAGCAGTACTTC
NA,NA,TRBJ2-7,TRBV27,CASSSLLGGLGPEQYF,TGTGCCAGCAGTTCCCTCTTGGGGGGGCTTGGACCCGAGCAGTACTTC
NA,NA,TRBJ2-3,TRBV19,CASSRSTDTQYF,TGTGCCAGTAGCCGGAGCACAGATACGCAGTATTTT
NA,NA,TRBJ1-2,TRBV5-4,CASTPNTGFYGYTF,TGTGCCAGCACCCCTAATACAGGATTCTATGGCTACACCTTC
NA,NA,TRBJ2-7,TRBV7-6,CASSLTGGSYEQYF,TGTGCCAGCAGCTTAACAGGAGGGAGTTACGAGCAGTACTTC
NA,TRBD2,TRBJ2-1,TRBV5-1,CASSLGATSSYNEQFF,TGCGCCAGCAGCTTGGGAGCGACTAGCTCGTACAATGAGCAGTTCTTC
NA,NA,TRBJ1-2,TRBV29-1,CSVGGVDYGYTF,TGCAGCGTTGGGGGGGTGGACTATGGCTACACCTTC
NA,TRBD2,TRBJ2-5,TRBV2,CASSGGLAERPKETQYF,TGTGCCAGCAGTGGGGGACTAGCGGAGCGCCCGAAAGAGACCCAGTACTTC
NA,NA,TRBJ1-1,TRBV10-2,CASSPSRVTEAFF,TGCGCCAGCAGTCCCTCGAGGGTTACTGAAGCTTTCTTT
NA,TRBD1,TRBJ1-5,TRBV4-1,CASSQEDRSEPQHF,TGCGCCAGCAGCCAAGAGGACAGGTCAGAGCCCCAGCATTTT
NA,TRBD1,TRBJ1-2,TRBV5-5,CASSFGQGHYGYTF,TGTGCCAGCAGCTTTGGACAGGGGCACTATGGCTACACCTTC
NA,TRBD1,TRBJ2-3,TRBV7-2,CASSSQAGTGVPDTQYF,TGTGCCAGCAGCTCCCAAGCCGGGACAGGGGTCCCAGATACGCAGTATTTT
few,TRBD1,TRBJ1-6,TRBV30,CAWSVQGWSPLHF,TGTGCCTGGAGTGTACAGGGGTGGTCACCCCTCCACTTT
NA,NA,TRBJ2-7,TRBV9,CASSYGINFYEQYF,TGTGCCAGCAGCTACGGGATTAACTTCTACGAGCAGTACTTC
NA,NA,TRBJ2-2,TRBV28,CATRNTGELFF,TGTGCAACTAGAAACACCGGGGAGCTGTTTTTT
NA,NA,TRBJ2-7,TRBV5-6,CASSQGSYEQYF,TGTGCCAGCAGCCAGGGGTCCTACGAGCAGTACTTC
NA,TRBD1,TRBJ2-7,TRBV24-1,CATSDPYRGDYEQYF,TGTGCCACCAGTGATCCTTACAGGGGGGACTACGAGCAGTACTTC
few,TRBD1,TRBJ1-5,TRBV19,CASSGDRGSNQPQHF,TGTGCCAGTAGTGGGGACAGGGGGAGCAATCAGCCCCAGCATTTT
few,TRBD1,TRBJ2-7,TRBV7-9,CASSYRGSYEQYF,TGTGCCAGCAGCTACAGGGGGTCCTACGAGCAGTACTTC
NA,TRBD1,TRBJ1-2,TRBV18,CASSDRVLGYTF,TGTGCCAGCTCAGACAGGGTGCTCGGCTACACCTTC
few,TRBD2,TRBJ2-3,TRBV24-1,CATGVGDGGRMTDTQYF,TGTGCCACCGGAGTGGGGGATGGCGGGAGGATGACAGATACGCAGTATTTT
NA,TRBD2,TRBJ2-5,TRBV7-9,CASSNPGLAATRETQYF,TGTGCCAGCAGTAATCCGGGACTAGCGGCGACTCGGGAGACCCAGTACTTC
NA,TRBD2,TRBJ2-4,TRBV6-2/TRBV6-3,CASSLFGGRALDIQYF,TGTGCCAGCAGTTTGTTTGGCGGGAGGGCCTTAGACATTCAGTACTTC
NA,NA,TRBJ1-3,TRBV6-5,CASKKGVSSGNTIYF,TGTGCCAGCAAGAAGGGGGTGAGCTCTGGAAACACCATATATTTT
NA,TRBD1,TRBJ2-7,TRBV27,CASSLRDRSYEQYF,TGTGCCAGCAGTTTAAGGGACAGGTCCTACGAGCAGTACTTC
NA,TRBD2,TRBJ2-1,TRBV9,CASSAQPAGGPGEQFF,TGTGCCAGCAGCGCCCAACCGGCGGGAGGGCCCGGGGAGCAGTTCTTC